The rows below give T cell receptor beta chains drawn from one sample of a study of Ad26.COV2.S vaccination and SARS-CoV-2 variants. Some clones are missing from TCRdb's copy, which holds only in-frame ones; the method was immunoSEQ multiplex PCR. This sample has some 320,000 clones, with over 80% found just once. Specimen: peripheral blood, collected in a trial of Ad26.COV2.S vaccine versus placebo. These receptors were obtained from a person between 18 and 65 years old who received the Ad26.COV2.S COVID-19 vaccine or a placebo. Both conserved end residues are part of each CDR3. A D gene is named only where the DNA matches it firmly. Rows give clone size only sometimes, using once, few, many, or a class for an expanded clone.

J gene: TRBJ1-1; V gene: TRBV6-5; D gene: TRBD1; clone size: few; CDR3 protein: CASSRGQGVPEAFF; CDR3 DNA: TGTGCCAGCAGCCGGGGACAGGGTGTCCCTGAAGCTTTCTTT
J gene: TRBJ1-4; V gene: TRBV20-1; D gene: TRBD1; clone size: NA; CDR3 protein: CSASIGQGAKLFF; CDR3 DNA: TGCAGTGCTAGTATAGGCCAGGGGGCTAAACTGTTTTTT
J gene: TRBJ2-3; V gene: TRBV20-1; D gene: NA; clone size: NA; CDR3 protein: CSALQSNTQYF; CDR3 DNA: TGCAGTGCTTTACAGTCCAATACGCAGTATTTT
J gene: TRBJ2-7; V gene: TRBV6-5; D gene: NA; clone size: NA; CDR3 protein: CASSLIYEQYF; CDR3 DNA: TGTGCCAGCAGTCTCATCTACGAGCAGTACTTC
J gene: TRBJ1-5; V gene: TRBV12-5; D gene: NA; clone size: NA; CDR3 protein: CASGLGEVVSNQPQHF; CDR3 DNA: TGTGCTAGTGGTTTAGGGGAGGTCGTAAGCAATCAGCCCCAGCATTTT
J gene: TRBJ1-5; V gene: TRBV7-6; D gene: NA; clone size: NA; CDR3 protein: CASSLAGAGQPQHF; CDR3 DNA: TGTGCCAGCAGCTTAGCGGGGGCTGGTCAGCCCCAGCATTTT
J gene: TRBJ2-5; V gene: TRBV20-1; D gene: NA; clone size: NA; CDR3 protein: CSASGSPVRQETQYF; CDR3 DNA: TGCAGTGCTAGTGGATCCCCGGTTCGGCAAGAGACCCAGTACTTC
J gene: TRBJ2-2; V gene: TRBV4-1; D gene: TRBD1; clone size: NA; CDR3 protein: CASSQGQGAAGELFF; CDR3 DNA: TGCGCCAGCAGCCAAGGACAGGGGGCTGCCGGGGAGCTGTTTTTT
J gene: TRBJ1-5; V gene: TRBV7-2; D gene: TRBD1; clone size: NA; CDR3 protein: CASSPRTPGQGTHQPQHF; CDR3 DNA: TGTGCCAGCAGCCCTCGTACGCCGGGACAGGGAACTCATCAGCCCCAGCATTTT
J gene: TRBJ1-2; V gene: TRBV15; D gene: TRBD1; clone size: NA; CDR3 protein: CATSGRGDRDGLARGYTF; CDR3 DNA: TGTGCCACCAGCGGGAGGGGGGACAGGGATGGACTGGCGCGTGGCTACACCTTC
J gene: TRBJ2-3; V gene: TRBV28; D gene: TRBD2; clone size: once; CDR3 protein: CASSSPTSGGPGTDTQYF; CDR3 DNA: TGTGCCAGCAGTTCGCCGACTAGCGGGGGGCCCGGCACAGATACGCAGTATTTT
J gene: TRBJ1-3; V gene: TRBV19; D gene: NA; clone size: NA; CDR3 protein: CASSIRGNTIYF; CDR3 DNA: TGTGCCAGTAGTATACGGGGAAACACCATATATTTT
J gene: TRBJ2-7; V gene: TRBV28; D gene: TRBD2; clone size: NA; CDR3 protein: CASSRGLAGYEQYF; CDR3 DNA: TGTGCCAGCAGCCGGGGACTAGCGGGCTACGAGCAGTACTTC
J gene: TRBJ2-1; V gene: TRBV7-3; D gene: TRBD2; clone size: few; CDR3 protein: CASSRGGPSYNEQFF; CDR3 DNA: TGTGCCAGCAGCCGCGGGGGGCCTTCCTACAATGAGCAGTTCTTC
J gene: TRBJ2-6; V gene: TRBV7-7; D gene: NA; clone size: NA; CDR3 protein: CASSLFSGANVLTF; CDR3 DNA: TGTGCTAGCAGCTTATTCTCTGGGGCCAACGTCCTGACTTTC
J gene: TRBJ1-1; V gene: TRBV12-3/TRBV12-4; D gene: NA; clone size: once; CDR3 protein: CASSFRTEAFF; CDR3 DNA: TGTGCCAGCAGTTTCAGGACTGAAGCTTTCTTT
J gene: TRBJ2-1; V gene: TRBV6-4; D gene: TRBD2; clone size: NA; CDR3 protein: CASSVRGGWNEQFF; CDR3 DNA: TGTGCCAGCAGTGTGCGGGGGGGATGGAATGAGCAGTTCTTC
J gene: TRBJ2-2; V gene: TRBV5-1; D gene: TRBD1; clone size: NA; CDR3 protein: CASSRRQGISPGELFF; CDR3 DNA: TGCGCCAGCTCTCGAAGACAGGGGATTTCTCCCGGGGAGCTGTTTTTT
J gene: TRBJ1-1; V gene: TRBV7-9; D gene: NA; clone size: NA; CDR3 protein: CASSLGPFAAFF; CDR3 DNA: TGTGCCAGCAGCTTAGGGCCTTTCGCGGCTTTCTTT
J gene: TRBJ2-1; V gene: TRBV19; D gene: NA; clone size: NA; CDR3 protein: CACSSGQHSYNEQFF; CDR3 DNA: TGTGCCTGCTCATCGGGGCAGCACTCCTACAATGAGCAGTTCTTC
J gene: TRBJ1-5; V gene: TRBV6-5; D gene: NA; clone size: NA; CDR3 protein: CASRDRRNQPQHF; CDR3 DNA: TGTGCCAGCAGGGATCGCAGAAATCAGCCCCAGCATTTT
J gene: TRBJ1-2; V gene: TRBV19; D gene: NA; clone size: NA; CDR3 protein: CASASLNYGYTF; CDR3 DNA: TGTGCCAGTGCCTCACTTAACTATGGCTACACCTTC
J gene: TRBJ1-1; V gene: TRBV28; D gene: NA; clone size: NA; CDR3 protein: CASTLRETEAFF; CDR3 DNA: TGTGCCAGCACGCTGAGGGAAACTGAAGCTTTCTTT
J gene: TRBJ2-7; V gene: TRBV19; D gene: NA; clone size: once; CDR3 protein: CASSGGAISYEQYF; CDR3 DNA: TGTGCCAGTAGCGGCGGGGCGATCTCCTACGAGCAGTACTTC
J gene: TRBJ2-2; V gene: TRBV6-6; D gene: TRBD1; clone size: NA; CDR3 protein: CASNKPRTGATGELFF; CDR3 DNA: TGTGCCAGCAATAAACCCAGGACAGGGGCCACCGGGGAGCTGTTTTTT
J gene: TRBJ1-1; V gene: TRBV6-1; D gene: NA; clone size: NA; CDR3 protein: CASSEWSVTEAFF; CDR3 DNA: TGTGCCAGCAGTGAATGGTCGGTCACTGAAGCTTTCTTT
J gene: TRBJ1-1; V gene: TRBV10-2; D gene: NA; clone size: NA; CDR3 protein: CASSDDLVWAAFF; CDR3 DNA: TGCGCCAGCAGTGATGACCTGGTATGGGCGGCTTTCTTT
J gene: TRBJ2-1; V gene: TRBV18; D gene: TRBD2; clone size: NA; CDR3 protein: CASSPRLAGEQNEQFF; CDR3 DNA: TGTGCCAGCTCACCGCGACTAGCGGGGGAACAAAATGAGCAGTTCTTC
J gene: TRBJ1-6; V gene: TRBV6-4; D gene: NA; clone size: NA; CDR3 protein: CASSPGTGDSPLHF; CDR3 DNA: TGTGCCAGCAGTCCCGGGACGGGGGATTCACCCCTCCACTTT
J gene: TRBJ1-6; V gene: TRBV7-9; D gene: NA; clone size: NA; CDR3 protein: CASSLSDSPLHF; CDR3 DNA: TGTGCCAGCAGCTTATCAGATTCACCCCTCCACTTT
J gene: TRBJ2-2; V gene: TRBV5-1; D gene: NA; clone size: NA; CDR3 protein: CASSLGDQNTGELFF; CDR3 DNA: TGCGCCAGCAGCTTAGGAGACCAGAACACCGGGGAGCTGTTTTTT
J gene: TRBJ2-1; V gene: TRBV2; D gene: NA; clone size: NA; CDR3 protein: CASVTGTPAYNEQFF; CDR3 DNA: TGTGCCAGCGTCACCGGGACTCCGGCCTACAATGAGCAGTTCTTC
J gene: TRBJ1-3; V gene: TRBV2; D gene: NA; clone size: NA; CDR3 protein: CASSVSGSYSGNTIYF; CDR3 DNA: TGTGCCAGCAGTGTCTCAGGGTCTTACTCTGGAAACACCATATATTTT
J gene: TRBJ1-1; V gene: TRBV14; D gene: NA; clone size: once; CDR3 protein: CASSQDGIGAFF; CDR3 DNA: TGTGCCAGCAGCCAAGATGGGATTGGAGCTTTCTTT
J gene: TRBJ2-3; V gene: TRBV20-1; D gene: NA; clone size: NA; CDR3 protein: CSANRVNTQYF; CDR3 DNA: TGCAGTGCAAACAGGGTAAATACGCAGTATTTT
J gene: TRBJ2-5; V gene: TRBV7-2; D gene: TRBD2; clone size: NA; CDR3 protein: CASSLVSGGQETQYF; CDR3 DNA: TGTGCCAGCAGCTTAGTGAGCGGGGGGCAAGAGACCCAGTACTTC
J gene: TRBJ2-6; V gene: TRBV15; D gene: NA; clone size: NA; CDR3 protein: CATSHIQVTGANVLTF; CDR3 DNA: TGTGCCACCAGCCACATCCAGGTCACTGGGGCCAACGTCCTGACTTTC
J gene: TRBJ1-5; V gene: TRBV2; D gene: TRBD1; clone size: NA; CDR3 protein: CASRRDRGRNQPQHF; CDR3 DNA: TGTGCCAGCAGGCGGGACAGGGGAAGGAATCAGCCCCAGCATTTT
J gene: TRBJ1-6; V gene: TRBV20-1; D gene: NA; clone size: NA; CDR3 protein: CSAHDYRVLHF; CDR3 DNA: TGCAGTGCTCACGACTACAGAGTCCTCCACTTT
J gene: TRBJ2-7; V gene: TRBV3-1/TRBV3-2; D gene: TRBD1; clone size: NA; CDR3 protein: CASSQAPGQGVGEQYF; CDR3 DNA: TGTGCCAGCAGCCAGGCGCCGGGACAGGGAGTTGGCGAGCAGTACTTC
J gene: TRBJ2-1; V gene: TRBV9; D gene: NA; clone size: NA; CDR3 protein: CASSGPGLNEQFF; CDR3 DNA: TGTGCCAGCAGCGGCCCAGGGCTCAATGAGCAGTTCTTC
J gene: TRBJ2-7; V gene: TRBV5-1; D gene: TRBD1; clone size: NA; CDR3 protein: CASSPDGTETYEQYF; CDR3 DNA: TGCGCCAGCAGCCCGGATGGGACAGAGACCTACGAGCAGTACTTC
J gene: TRBJ1-2; V gene: TRBV6-5; D gene: NA; clone size: NA; CDR3 protein: CASSYVGADGYTF; CDR3 DNA: TGTGCCAGCAGTTACGTAGGGGCGGATGGCTACACCTTC
J gene: TRBJ2-7; V gene: TRBV6-5; D gene: NA; clone size: NA; CDR3 protein: CASRVVGRYEQYF; CDR3 DNA: TGTGCCAGCAGGGTGGTAGGCAGGTACGAGCAGTACTTC
J gene: TRBJ2-5; V gene: TRBV25-1; D gene: NA; clone size: few; CDR3 protein: CASSRTETQYF; CDR3 DNA: TGTGCCAGCAGCAGAACAGAGACCCAGTACTTC
J gene: TRBJ2-2; V gene: TRBV4-1; D gene: TRBD1; clone size: NA; CDR3 protein: CASSYGQVLDGELFF; CDR3 DNA: TGCGCCAGCAGCTACGGACAGGTGCTAGACGGGGAGCTGTTTTTT
J gene: TRBJ1-1; V gene: TRBV10-3; D gene: NA; clone size: NA; CDR3 protein: CAIRAGTANTEAFF; CDR3 DNA: TGTGCCATCAGAGCCGGGACCGCGAACACTGAAGCTTTCTTT
J gene: TRBJ2-1; V gene: TRBV9; D gene: NA; clone size: NA; CDR3 protein: CASSDLTVGNEQFF; CDR3 DNA: TGTGCCAGCAGCGACCTAACGGTGGGCAATGAGCAGTTCTTC
J gene: TRBJ1-6; V gene: TRBV5-4; D gene: NA; clone size: NA; CDR3 protein: CASRGGFGSPLHF; CDR3 DNA: TGTGCCAGCAGAGGAGGGTTCGGTTCACCCCTCCACTTT